The 15 T cell receptor beta chains reported below all come from one sample, sequenced in a study of CD4+ T cells in melanoma. This table comes from immunoSEQ multiplex PCR, and its TCRdb copy is limited to in-frame clones, with some not included. The table has roughly 52,000 clones, about 70% seen once. Sequencing was performed on tumor tissue. The receptors shown here come from a human donor with melanoma.

This chain connects TRBV2 to TRBJ2-1; the match to TRBD2 covers 8 bases. The trim removed 6 bases at V and 9 bases at J, leaving 10 bases unmatched. This CDR3 is 14 amino acids long. From germline, CDR1 is SNHLY and CDR2 FYNNEI. CDR3 DNA: TGTGCCAGCAGACTCGGACTAGCTAGTCGTGAGCAGTTCTTC. Translating gives CASRLGLASREQFF.

The chain uses TRBV6-4 and TRBJ2-3, with a weak D call TRBD2 (6 bases). The V gene lost 3 bases and the J gene lost 1 base, with 11 bases spanning the gap. There are 15 residues in the CDR3. Looked up from germline, CDR1 is MRHNA and CDR2 is SNTAGT. The chain's CDR3 is CASSESAGRTDTQYF. The CDR3 DNA reads TGTGCCAGCAGTGAGTCGGCGGGGCGCACAGATACGCAGTATTTT.

The chain recombines TRBV5-5 with TRBJ2-5, with D uncertain. Germline V gene data show CDR1 as SGHKS and CDR2 as YYEKEE (reference sequence). V was shortened by 4 bases and J by 2 bases, with 3 bases between the two germline ends. CDR3 length: 11 residues. In DNA, the CDR3 is TGTGCCAGCAGCAAGCAAGAGACCCAGTACTTC. Translation gives CASSKQETQYF. The variable domain in full, with the rest retrieved from reference TRBV5-5 and TRBJ2-5, is DAGVTQSPTHLIKTRGQQVTLRCSPISGHKSVSWYQQVLGQGPQFIFQYYEKEERGRGNFPDRFSARQFPNYSSELNVNALLLGDSALYLCASSKQETQYFGPGTRLLVL.

The V and J genes are TRBV5-6 and TRBJ2-3; the D call may be TRBD1 or TRBD2 (5 bases each). The CDR3 length is 17 residues. Germline V CDR1 and CDR2: SGHDT, YYEEEE. The V and J ends lost 1 base and 6 bases respectively, with 21 bases between them. The CDR3: CASSLNPGDLRDDTQYF. CDR3 bases: TGTGCCAGCAGCTTGAACCCCGGGGACCTGAGGGACGATACGCAGTATTTT. Based on the CDR3 plus reference TRBV5-6 and TRBJ2-3, the full variable domain is DAGVTQSPTHLIKTRGQQVTLRCSPKSGHDTVSWYQQALGQGPQFIFQYYEEEERQRGNFPDRFSGHQFPNYSSELNVNALLLGDSALYLCASSLNPGDLRDDTQYFGPGTRLTVL.

On this clone itself: The junction and the germline gene differ at one end; a read error may be behind it. The chain has TRBV10-3 and TRBJ2-7, with 13 bases lining up with TRBD2. CDR1 ENHRY and CDR2 SYGVKD come from the germline V gene. CDR3 length: 16 amino acids. The CDR3 loop reads CASSERTSGGPYEQYF. DNA for the CDR3: TGTGCCAGCAGTGAAAGGACTAGCGGGGGACCCTACGAGCAGTACTTC.

The CDR3 DNA follows: TGTGCCAGCAGTCCCTCCGTCCGAAATGAGCAGTTCTTC. Protein product: CASSPSVRNEQFF. V usage is TRBV6-5 and J usage is TRBJ2-1; no reliable D call. CDR3 length: 13 residues. Trimming shortened V by 5 bases and J by 7 bases, and 12 bases separated the two germline ends. CDR1 is MNHEY and CDR2 is SVGAGI in the germline V gene.

CDR3 nucleotides: TGTGCCAGCAGCCCGATGACAGGGATCGACGAGCAGTACTTC. Translation gives CASSPMTGIDEQYF. The rearrangement links TRBV11-2 to TRBJ2-7, with TRBD1 matching over 7 bases. Trimming cost V 5 bases and J 5 bases; bases outside gene matches: 9. The germline CDR1 and CDR2 sequences are SGHAT and FQNNGV. This CDR3 is built from 14 residues.

V usage is TRBV19 and J usage is TRBJ1-4; tentatively, D is TRBD1 (5 bases). V was shortened by 4 bases and J by 8 bases, with 17 bases between the two germline ends. CDR1 and CDR2 (germline): LNHDA, SQIVND (reference sequence). The CDR3 contains 15 residues. CDR3 sequence: CASSKSRAAKEKLFF. CDR3 nucleotides: TGTGCCAGTAGTAAGAGCAGGGCGGCAAAGGAAAAACTGTTTTTT.

CDR3 loop: CASRRGDTKRYHSPLHF. The CDR3 DNA sequence: TGCGCCAGCAGGCGCGGGGACACAAAAAGGTACCATTCACCCCTCCACTTT. This chain uses TRBV5-1 with TRBJ1-6; a possible D gene is TRBD1 (6 bases). The CDR3 contains 17 residues. The germline V gene has CDR1 SGHRS and CDR2 YFSETQ. V was trimmed by 5 bases and J by 8 bases, leaving 23 bases between them.

The chain is built from TRBV2 and TRBJ1-5, with 8 nucleotides matching TRBD1. The J segment lost 1 base and the V segment lost 5 bases, leaving 13 bases of the junction unmatched. CDR3 length equals 18 residues. Per germline, CDR1 SNHLY and CDR2 FYNNEI. The CDR3 is CASSTASDRGGSNQPQHF. Here the CDR3 DNA reads TGTGCCAGCAGTACCGCCTCTGACAGGGGAGGGAGCAATCAGCCCCAGCATTTT.

The chain is built from TRBV29-1 and TRBJ2-7; perhaps D is TRBD1 or TRBD2 (5 bases each). The CDR3 is 17 amino acids. CDR1 is SQVTM and CDR2 is ANQGSEA in the germline V gene. V was trimmed by 4 bases and J by 1 base, leaving 23 bases between them. CDR3 sequence reads: CSVVFINPRDGSYEQYF. In DNA form, the CDR3 reads TGCAGCGTTGTTTTTATCAATCCCCGGGACGGATCCTACGAGCAGTACTTC.

This clone was seen just once. The rearrangement joins TRBV5-1 to TRBJ2-3; tentative D call: TRBD2 (6 bases). This CDR3 is built from 19 residues. Between the trimmed V and J ends, which lost 2 bases and 4 bases, there was a span of 26 bases. Germline V lookup: CDR1 SGHRS, CDR2 YFSETQ. In DNA form, the CDR3 reads TGCGCCAGCAGCTTTCCTCTGGGGGGAGAGGACTACGGGGCAGATACGCAGTATTTT. Translated: CASSFPLGGEDYGADTQYF.

The J gene is TRBJ2-5, the V gene TRBV10-2, with D perhaps matching TRBD2 (6 bases). CDR1 and CDR2 (germline): WSHSY, SAAADI. This CDR3 is built from 14 residues. The V and J ends lost 8 bases and 5 bases respectively, with 18 bases between them. CDR3 sequence reads: CASQTEGQRETQYF. DNA of the CDR3: TGCGCCAGCCAGACGGAGGGGCAGCGGGAGACCCAGTACTTC.

The V call is TRBV2, the J call TRBJ1-1; TRBD1 is a possible D gene (5 bases). This CDR3 is built from 12 residues. Trimming removed 5 bases from V and 5 bases from J, with 9 bases in between. CDR1 and CDR2 (germline): SNHLY, FYNNEI. The CDR3 here is CASSKGVTEAFF. The CDR3 DNA is TGTGCCAGCAGTAAAGGGGTAACTGAAGCTTTCTTT.

This clone was seen only a few times. This chain connects TRBV14 to TRBJ1-1; D may be TRBD1 (5 bases). In germline, CDR1 is SGHDN, CDR2 FVKESK. The CDR3 has 15 residues. Trimming cost V 4 bases and J 0 bases, with 12 bases left between them. The CDR3 spells CASSRRQNMNTEAFF. The CDR3 nucleotides read TGTGCCAGCAGCCGCCGACAGAACATGAACACTGAAGCTTTCTTT.